This entry lists 6 T cell receptor beta chains sequenced from one sample in a study of Ad26.COV2.S vaccination and SARS-CoV-2 variants. Treatment meaning: about 20 received Ad26.COV2.S at low or high dose, single or two shots; roughly five received placebo; per-sample allocation not given. Samples analyzed were those drawn on day 63 after the first vaccine or placebo injection. Sequenced by immunoSEQ multiplex PCR; TCRdb stores in-frame clones only, minus some. Of some 520,000 clones listed, roughly 87% are singletons. The sequences come from peripheral blood, collected in a trial of Ad26.COV2.S vaccine versus placebo. The receptors were gathered from a person aged 18-60 years who received the Ad26.COV2.S COVID-19 vaccine or a placebo.

This clone is a singleton in its sample. DNA for the CDR3: TGTGCCAGCAGTTACTCCCGGGGCTCTGGAAACACCATATATTTT. Its protein product is CASSYSRGSGNTIYF. The chain joins TRBV6-5 to TRBJ1-3; D is unclear. V was shortened by 0 bases and J by 0 bases, with 6 bases between the two germline ends. This CDR3 spans 15 amino acids. The germline CDR1 and CDR2 sequences are MNHEY and SVGAGI.

The V gene is TRBV3-1 (or the pseudogene TRBV3-2), the J gene TRBJ2-7; 10 nucleotides line up with TRBD2. Germline CDR1 is LGHDT and CDR2 is YNNKEL (reference sequence). J gave up 0 bases and V 1 base, and 6 bases lay outside the gene matches. The CDR3 has 17 residues. The CDR3, as DNA: TGTGCCAGCAGCCAAGCGCCTAGCGGGAGACCCTCCTACGAGCAGTACTTC. It translates to CASSQAPSGRPSYEQYF.

Only one count was recorded for this clone. This chain joins TRBV9 and TRBJ2-4, with D maybe TRBD1 (5 bases). V was pared by 0 bases and J by 2 bases, with 15 bases between. Germline values: CDR1 SGDLS, CDR2 YYNGEE. The CDR3 runs 17 residues. The DNA for the CDR3 is TGTGCCAGCAGCGTAGATCCTCAGGGTGGGACCAAAAACATTCAGTACTTC. Amino acids: CASSVDPQGGTKNIQYF.

In its sample, this clone was seen a few times. This chain uses TRBV29-1 with TRBJ2-1; 10 bases fit TRBD2. The ends lost 3 bases at V and 4 bases at J; junction bases unmatched: 3. The germline V gene has CDR1 SQVTM and CDR2 ANQGSEA. There are 14 residues in the CDR3. The CDR3 bases are TGCAGCGTTGATACTAGCGGGACGTACAATGAGCAGTTCTTC. Translation: CSVDTSGTYNEQFF.

The chain employs TRBV4-3 and TRBJ2-2; 9 positions match TRBD2. J was trimmed by 9 bases and V by 4 bases; bases with no gene match: 12. This CDR3 comprises 16 residues. Germline V lookup: CDR1 LGHNA, CDR2 YSLEER. CDR3 residues: CASSLDPRLAGRELFF. The CDR3 DNA is TGCGCCAGCAGCCTAGATCCCCGGCTAGCGGGAAGGGAGCTGTTTTTT.

This clone was counted only a few times. The J gene is TRBJ2-1, the V gene TRBV28; a weak D match, TRBD1 (6 bases). CDR3 length equals 13 residues. Between the trimmed V and J ends, which lost 2 bases and 12 bases, there was a span of 14 bases. Looked up from germline, CDR1 is MDHEN and CDR2 is SYDVKM. The CDR3 loop reads CASSLGQTGLQFF. Written as DNA, the CDR3 is TGTGCCAGCAGTTTAGGACAGACAGGACTGCAGTTCTTC. The full variable domain, in which reference TRBV28 and TRBJ2-1 provide the parts outside the CDR3, is DVKVTQSSRYLVKRTGEKVFLECVQDMDHENMFWYRQDPGLGLRLIYFSYDVKMKEKGDIPEGYSVSREKKERFSLILESASTNQTSMYLCASSLGQTGLQFFGPGTRLTVL.